The rows below give T cell receptor beta chains drawn from one sample of a study of Graves' ophthalmopathy and Graves' hyperthyroidism. TCRdb redid the calling of the multiplex PCR reads with MiXCR, one entry per CDR3 protein. The sample lists around 1.1 million distinct CDR3 sequences, roughly two fifths occurring once. Sequenced sample: peripheral blood or thyroid tissue (not recorded which). These receptors were collected from an adult man with Graves' hyperthyroidism. Each CDR3 is given with its conserved first and last residue. D genes are given only for firm matches. Expanded clones get a size class; other rows say once, few or many, or leave the size out.

D: TRBD1; size: few; J: TRBJ2-7; length: 15; V: TRBV20-1; DNA: TGCAGTGCTAGAGACTGGGGACAGGGGATCTACGAGCAGTACTTC; CDR3: CSARDWGQGIYEQYF
D: .; size: many; J: TRBJ1-6; length: 15; V: TRBV10-3; DNA: TGTGCCATCAGTGAGTCGGGCCAATATAATTCACCCCTCCACTTT; CDR3: CAISESGQYNSPLHF
D: TRBD1; size: .; J: TRBJ1-1; length: 15; V: TRBV12-3/TRBV12-4; DNA: TGTGCCAGCAGTAGGGACAGGGGAGGGAACACTGAAGCTTTCTTT; CDR3: CASSRDRGGNTEAFF
D: .; size: .; J: TRBJ1-1; length: 16; V: TRBV13; DNA: TGTGCCAGCAGCAGCGCCCGGGGGAGAACGAACACTGAAGCTTTCTTT; CDR3: CASSSARGRTNTEAFF
D: .; size: many; J: TRBJ2-7; length: 13; V: TRBV7-9; DNA: TGTGCCAGCAGCTTAGCGGCCGGCTACGAGCAGTACTTC; CDR3: CASSLAAGYEQYF
D: TRBD1; size: many; J: TRBJ1-1; length: 16; V: TRBV7-2; DNA: TGTGCCAGCAGCTTAGAAGGGACAGGTCCTTACACTGAAGCTTTCTTT; CDR3: CASSLEGTGPYTEAFF
D: .; size: .; J: TRBJ2-7; length: 17; V: TRBV15; DNA: TGTGCCACCAGCAGAGATCTGGGGCCACCGTTGCCCTACGAGCAGTACTTC; CDR3: CATSRDLGPPLPYEQYF
D: TRBD1; size: many; J: TRBJ2-5; length: 16; V: TRBV15; DNA: TGTGCCACCAGCAGGACGAGACAGGGGGCTAAAGAGACCCAGTACTTC; CDR3: CATSRTRQGAKETQYF
D: .; size: many; J: TRBJ1-5; length: 13; V: TRBV6-6; DNA: TGTGCCAGCAACGTAGCTAGCAATCAGCCCCAGCATTTT; CDR3: CASNVASNQPQHF
D: TRBD1; size: many; J: TRBJ2-7; length: 13; V: TRBV19; DNA: TGTGCCAGTAGTCGACAGGGGGGACACGAGCAGTACTTC; CDR3: CASSRQGGHEQYF
D: .; size: .; J: TRBJ1-5; length: 13; V: TRBV29-1; DNA: TGCAGCGTCGCGGGACTAGGGGGGTCGACCCAGCATTTT; CDR3: CSVAGLGGSTQHF
D: TRBD2; size: many; J: TRBJ2-7; length: 14; V: TRBV29-1; DNA: TGCAGCGTTGCACCGGGACTAGCGGAATACGAGCAGTACTTC; CDR3: CSVAPGLAEYEQYF
D: .; size: few; J: TRBJ2-5; length: 16; V: TRBV7-8; DNA: TGTGCCAGCAGCTCAGGGAGGACTGGCGGGTGGGAGACCCAGTACTTC; CDR3: CASSSGRTGGWETQYF
D: TRBD1; size: .; J: TRBJ2-7; length: 14; V: TRBV19; DNA: TGTGCCAGTAGTCCGACAGGGTCTAACTACGAGCAGTACTTC; CDR3: CASSPTGSNYEQYF
D: TRBD1; size: few; J: TRBJ2-7; length: 14; V: TRBV13; DNA: TGTGCCAGCAGCACTATGGGACAGGCCTACGAGCAGTACTTC; CDR3: CASSTMGQAYEQYF
D: TRBD1; size: .; J: TRBJ1-1; length: 17; V: TRBV5-1; DNA: TGCGCCAGCAGCCTCAGGGGGGCAATGGCCCTGAACACTGAAGCTTTCTTT; CDR3: CASSLRGAMALNTEAFF
D: .; size: few; J: TRBJ2-6; length: 14; V: TRBV2; DNA: TGTGCCTCAGCGTTGTCAGAGCCCCCCTGGGCTGAAGCTTTC; CDR3: CASALSEPPWAEAF
D: .; size: many; J: TRBJ2-5; length: 14; V: TRBV7-8; DNA: TGTGCCAGCAGCTTAGGGACAGCAAAAGAGACCCAGTACTTC; CDR3: CASSLGTAKETQYF
D: TRBD1; size: .; J: TRBJ1-1; length: 15; V: TRBV2; DNA: TGTGCCAGCAGTGAAGAACAGGGGAGGCACACTGAAGCTTTCTTT; CDR3: CASSEEQGRHTEAFF
D: .; size: many; J: TRBJ2-5; length: 14; V: TRBV11-2; DNA: TGTGCCAGCAGTCTAGCGTGGGGGCAAGAGACCCAGTACTTC; CDR3: CASSLAWGQETQYF
D: .; size: few; J: TRBJ2-5; length: 13; V: TRBV19; DNA: TGTGCCAGTAGTCAGGGGGGCGGAAAGACCCAGTACTTC; CDR3: CASSQGGGKTQYF
D: .; size: many; J: TRBJ2-2; length: 13; V: TRBV4-3; DNA: TGCGCCAGCAGCCGGGGGACGGCAGGGGAGCTGTTTTTT; CDR3: CASSRGTAGELFF
D: .; size: .; J: TRBJ1-5; length: 12; V: TRBV2; DNA: TGTGCCGTTGGGGGTCCGGGTCAGCCCCAGCATTTT; CDR3: CAVGGPGQPQHF
D: .; size: many; J: TRBJ2-5; length: 10; V: TRBV20-1; DNA: TGCAGTCTTCAGCAAGAGACCCAGTACTTC; CDR3: CSLQQETQYF
D: .; size: .; J: TRBJ1-1; length: 15; V: TRBV6-6; DNA: TGTGCCAGCAGCATATCTCAGCAGGGAAACACTGAAGCTTTCTTT; CDR3: CASSISQQGNTEAFF
D: .; size: .; J: TRBJ1-2; length: 13; V: TRBV10-3; DNA: TGTGCCATCACCCCTCGGGCGGAATATGGCTACACCTTC; CDR3: CAITPRAEYGYTF
D: TRBD1; size: .; J: TRBJ1-1; length: 14; V: TRBV29-1; DNA: TGCAGCGGTGGATCAGGGACAGGGGCCACTGAAGCTTTCTTT; CDR3: CSGGSGTGATEAFF
D: .; size: few; J: TRBJ1-5; length: 16; V: TRBV12-3/TRBV12-4; DNA: TGTGCCAGCAGTTTATCTGTCGGGGGCGCGAATCAGCCCCAGCATTTT; CDR3: CASSLSVGGANQPQHF
D: .; size: .; J: TRBJ1-5; length: 17; V: TRBV18; DNA: TGTGCCAGCTCACGCTACAAGCGCAATTCTAGCAATCAGCCCCAGCATTTT; CDR3: CASSRYKRNSSNQPQHF
D: TRBD1; size: many; J: TRBJ1-1; length: 15; V: TRBV5-1; DNA: TGCGCCAGCAGCTCCCAGACAGGGCTGAACACTGAAGCTTTCTTT; CDR3: CASSSQTGLNTEAFF
D: .; size: .; J: TRBJ1-6; length: 16; V: TRBV11-2; DNA: TGTGCCAGCAGCCCCACACAGAGCTCCTATAATTCACCCCTCCACTTT; CDR3: CASSPTQSSYNSPLHF
D: .; size: .; J: TRBJ2-2; length: 13; V: TRBV2; DNA: TGTGCCAGCAGTCCCTTTGAAACCGGGGAGCTGTTTTTT; CDR3: CASSPFETGELFF
D: TRBD1; size: many; J: TRBJ2-5; length: 14; V: TRBV2; DNA: TGTGCCAGCAGTAAGGACAGGGGAAAAGAGACCCAGTACTTC; CDR3: CASSKDRGKETQYF
D: .; size: .; J: TRBJ1-1; length: 12; V: TRBV9; DNA: TGTGCCAGCAGTGTAGGGACCGGTGAAGCTTTCTTT; CDR3: CASSVGTGEAFF
D: .; size: many; J: TRBJ1-1; length: 13; V: TRBV29-1; DNA: TGCAGCGGGGTGCAGTTTGATTACACTGAAGCTTTCTTT; CDR3: CSGVQFDYTEAFF
D: .; size: many; J: TRBJ2-7; length: 14; V: TRBV5-1; DNA: TGCGCCAGCAGCTTGGACGGGGGCGCGGGCGAGCAGTACTTC; CDR3: CASSLDGGAGEQYF
D: .; size: many; J: TRBJ1-4; length: 13; V: TRBV12-3/TRBV12-4; DNA: TGTGCCAGCAGTCATGGGACCGAGGGAAAACTGTTTTTT; CDR3: CASSHGTEGKLFF
D: TRBD1; size: .; J: TRBJ2-5; length: 16; V: TRBV7-2; DNA: TGTGCCAGCAGCTCACGCGCAAGGACAGGCCAAGAGACCCAGTACTTC; CDR3: CASSSRARTGQETQYF
D: .; size: once; J: TRBJ1-5; length: 15; V: TRBV19; DNA: TGTGCCAGTAGTATAGGAGAGACAGCAAATCAGCCCCAGCATTTT; CDR3: CASSIGETANQPQHF